A selection of T cell receptor beta chains follows, all from one sample in a study of CD8 T cells in ankylosing spondylitis. Using its own MiXCR run on the 5' RACE reads, TCRdb lists one record per CDR3 protein. The table records approximately 260,000 distinct CDR3 sequences, less than 10% of them present only once. Sequenced input: blood, either unsorted or a sorted T cell fraction (not recorded which). These receptors all stem from a male donor with ankylosing spondylitis or in good health (not recorded which). CDR3s leave out the opening cysteine and the closing phenylalanine or tryptophan. D genes are given only for firm matches.

16,TRBV20-1,TRBD1,TRBJ1-6,SARVAGDREPYNSPLH
13,TRBV5-1,TRBD1,TRBJ1-1,ASSPGTGGLPEAF
13,TRBV5-5,TRBD1,TRBJ1-5,ASSLFGQGNQPQH
11,TRBV6-5,NA,TRBJ2-7,ASSYTVSYEQY
13,TRBV4-3,NA,TRBJ2-1,ASSQDKGAYNEQF
12,TRBV27,NA,TRBJ1-3,ASSSGQSGNTIY
14,TRBV19,NA,TRBJ1-5,ASSISRGYSNQPQH
13,TRBV27,NA,TRBJ1-5,ASSTTVYSNQPQH
13,TRBV6-5,TRBD1,TRBJ1-1,AGSHRGPRVTEAF
15,TRBV7-2,TRBD2,TRBJ2-3,ASSLTLAGSGTDTQY
12,TRBV20-1,NA,TRBJ1-3,SARDPLAGNTIY
12,TRBV20-1,TRBD2,TRBJ2-1,SVSGGSSYNEQF
11,TRBV6-2/TRBV6-3,NA,TRBJ1-2,ASSYSLEGGYT